This entry is about one TCR beta chain. Its antigen is undetermined. Treatment denoted: oral pan-JAK inhibitor, 5-10 mg twice daily. CDR1 is MNHNS and CDR2 is SASEGT in the germline V gene. V lost 6 bases to trimming and J lost 0 bases; unmatched junction nucleotides: 6. The CDR3 has 15 amino acids. This sample is part of a study of CD8+ T cells in alopecia areata. At the level of the study: Treatment comprised oral tofacitinib, 5 to 10 mg twice daily, in treated patients. Tofacitinib was given for 6 to 18 months, then stopped for 6 months. General study points: Treatment with tofacitinib significantly lowered scalp clonality and reduced expanded CD8+ clones among the top 100. Tofacitinib did not eliminate many expanded lesional clones from scalp or blood.

RNA extraction and reverse transcription yielded cDNA as sequencing template. The method was immunoSEQ multiplex PCR; TCRdb's version includes in-frame clones alone and lacks a portion of them. The table has 110,000 to 150,000 clones, 45% to 60% seen once. The specimen comprised CD8+ T cells sorted from blood, sampled at week 4, from a patient treated with tofacitinib. The chain employs TRBV6-1 and TRBJ1-1, with 8 nucleotides matching TRBD1. This TCR was recovered from a human donor with alopecia areata. The CDR3 DNA is TGTGCCAGCAGCACCGGGACAGGAATGAACACTGAAGCTTTCTTT. It specifies CASSTGTGMNTEAFF.